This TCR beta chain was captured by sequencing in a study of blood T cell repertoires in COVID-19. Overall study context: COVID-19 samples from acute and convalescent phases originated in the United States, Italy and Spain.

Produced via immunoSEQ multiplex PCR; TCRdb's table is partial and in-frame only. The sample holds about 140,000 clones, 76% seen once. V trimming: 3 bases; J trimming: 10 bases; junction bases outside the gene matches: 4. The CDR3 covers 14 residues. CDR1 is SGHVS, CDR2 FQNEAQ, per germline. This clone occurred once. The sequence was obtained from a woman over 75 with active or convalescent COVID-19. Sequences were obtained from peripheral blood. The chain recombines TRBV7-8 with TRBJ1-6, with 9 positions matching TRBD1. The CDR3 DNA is TGTGCCAGCAGCTTGAGGACAGGGGCATCACCCCTCCACTTT. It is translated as CASSLRTGASPLHF.